The rows below give T cell receptor beta chains drawn from one sample of a study of T cell repertoires in cytomegalovirus infection. Each CDR3 protein is one row after TCRdb ran MiXCR on the reads. Among about a million distinct CDR3 sequences listed, 31% were seen once. No cognate antigen is known for these TCRs. The sequencing used cultured CD8+ T cells from PBMCs, collected from culture after CMV antigen stimulation. The receptors here all came from a human donor in good health (CMV status not recorded). Some clones in this sample may be carry-over from other donors' samples. Both conserved end residues are part of each CDR3. The D gene is left open where the match is weak. Only some rows state a clone size, as once, few, many or a class for expanded clones.

J gene | clone size | D gene | V gene | CDR3 protein | CDR3 DNA
TRBJ2-3 | . | . | TRBV28 | CASSFGTPQMYF | TGTGCCAGCAGTTTTGGGACTCCTCAAATGTATTTT
TRBJ2-1 | . | . | TRBV2 | CASSEATVGFLYNEQFF | TGTGCCAGCAGTGAAGCCACCGTTGGATTCTTATACAATGAGCAGTTCTTC
TRBJ2-3 | . | . | TRBV6-2/TRBV6-3 | CASSYGPPDWRTDTQYF | TGTGCCAGCAGTTACGGGCCCCCTGACTGGCGCACAGATACGCAGTATTTT
TRBJ2-1 | . | TRBD1 | TRBV27 | CASSPTGTGVDNEQFF | TGTGCCAGCAGTCCCACCGGGACAGGGGTTGACAATGAGCAGTTCTTC
TRBJ1-1 | . | . | TRBV12-3/TRBV12-4 | CASSQTSGTEAFF | TGTGCCAGCAGTCAAACGTCGGGCACTGAAGCTTTCTTT
TRBJ1-1 | . | . | TRBV19 | CASMVGGGYTEAFF | TGTGCCAGTATGGTGGGGGGGGGGTACACTGAAGCTTTCTTT
TRBJ2-1 | few | . | TRBV7-8 | CASSAHGEQFF | TGTGCCAGCAGCGCGCACGGTGAGCAGTTCTTC
TRBJ1-2 | few | . | TRBV2 | CARSWGKNGYTF | TGTGCCAGATCATGGGGAAAAAATGGCTACACCTTC
TRBJ2-1 | few | . | TRBV29-1 | CSVRGPYNEQFF | TGCAGCGTGCGGGGTCCCTACAATGAGCAGTTCTTC
TRBJ1-2 | few | . | TRBV9 | CASSEAGAGYGYTF | TGTGCCAGCAGCGAAGCGGGCGCGGGCTATGGCTACACCTTC
TRBJ1-6 | many | . | TRBV7-2 | CASSFLRGGNSPLHF | TGTGCCAGCAGCTTTTTAAGGGGGGGTAATTCACCCCTCCACTTT
TRBJ2-7 | . | . | TRBV10-3 | CAISDPAKSYEQYF | TGTGCCATCAGTGACCCGGCCAAGAGTTACGAGCAGTACTTC
TRBJ2-3 | . | . | TRBV10-3 | CAISAAQRTLTDTQYF | TGTGCCATCAGTGCCGCCCAGCGTACTTTGACAGATACGCAGTATTTT
TRBJ2-7 | few | TRBD1 | TRBV27 | CASSSRGRGLIYEQYF | TGTGCCAGCAGTTCCAGGGGGCGCGGGTTGATCTACGAGCAGTACTTC
TRBJ2-3 | many | TRBD2 | TRBV25-1 | CASGLEDEAGGGYF | TGTGCCAGCGGCTTGGAAGATGAAGCGGGGGGCGGATATTTT
TRBJ1-4 | many | . | TRBV7-6 | CASSLAGPTNEKLFF | TGTGCCAGCAGCTTAGCTGGTCCGACTAATGAAAAACTGTTTTTT
TRBJ2-7 | . | . | TRBV5-5 | CASSLTRDYEQYF | TGTGCCAGCAGCTTGACCCGAGACTACGAGCAGTACTTC
TRBJ1-2 | . | TRBD1 | TRBV27 | CASSRGQRFYGYTF | TGTGCCAGCAGTCGGGGACAGCGGTTCTATGGCTACACCTTC
TRBJ2-4 | . | . | TRBV5-1 | CASSLSRGARNIQYF | TGCGCCAGCAGCTTGTCGCGGGGAGCCAGAAACATTCAGTACTTC
TRBJ2-1 | many | TRBD2 | TRBV6-5 | CASRETSGGNEQFF | TGTGCCAGCAGGGAGACTAGCGGGGGCAATGAGCAGTTCTTC
TRBJ2-1 | many | TRBD2 | TRBV7-2 | CASSTAGGRYNEQFF | TGTGCCAGCAGTACAGCGGGGGGGCGTTACAATGAGCAGTTCTTC
TRBJ1-6 | . | . | TRBV4-2 | CASSQDEGYESPLHF | TGTGCCAGCAGCCAAGATGAAGGGTATGAGTCACCCCTCCACTTT
TRBJ2-3 | . | . | TRBV19 | CASSIDPQFSSTDTQYF | TGTGCCAGTAGTATAGATCCTCAGTTTTCTAGCACAGATACGCAGTATTTT
TRBJ1-5 | few | . | TRBV27 | CASSLSGQINQPQHF | TGTGCCAGCAGTTTATCGGGGCAGATCAATCAGCCCCAGCATTTT
TRBJ2-3 | . | . | TRBV27 | CASIPSGVTDTQYF | TGTGCCAGCATACCCTCAGGAGTAACAGATACGCAGTATTTT
TRBJ2-7 | . | TRBD2 | TRBV2 | CASSETSGGPRRYEQYF | TGTGCCAGCAGTGAAACTAGCGGGGGGCCTCGTAGGTACGAGCAGTACTTC
TRBJ1-2 | few | TRBD1 | TRBV6-5 | CASMGQTNYGYTF | TGTGCCAGCATGGGACAGACTAACTATGGCTACACCTTC
TRBJ2-1 | few | TRBD2 | TRBV2 | CASSESSGVIYNEQFF | TGTGCCAGCAGTGAATCCAGCGGGGTCATCTACAATGAGCAGTTCTTC
TRBJ2-3 | . | TRBD1 | TRBV7-6 | CVSSSTGGSTDTQYF | TGTGTCAGCAGCTCAACAGGGGGTAGCACAGATACGCAGTATTTT
TRBJ2-1 | . | . | TRBV6-1 | CASSDYPSSYNEQFF | TGTGCCAGCAGTGACTACCCGAGCTCCTACAATGAGCAGTTCTTC
TRBJ1-4 | few | TRBD1 | TRBV4-3 | CASSQDSWDRGGIGEKLFF | TGCGCCAGCAGCCAAGATTCGTGGGACAGGGGAGGGATCGGGGAAAAACTGTTTTTT
TRBJ2-2 | . | TRBD1 | TRBV7-9 | CASSSPTGGVDTGELLF | TGTGCCAGCAGCTCCCCTACAGGGGGTGTAGACACCGGGGAGCTGCTTTTT
TRBJ1-5 | . | TRBD1 | TRBV20-1 | CSAGQGTYSNQPQHF | TGCAGTGCAGGACAGGGCACATATAGCAATCAGCCCCAGCATTTT
TRBJ2-3 | . | . | TRBV27 | CASSLLDRSTDTQYF | TGTGCCAGCAGTTTATTGGACAGAAGCACAGATACGCAGTATTTT
TRBJ1-6 | few | TRBD1 | TRBV23-1 | CASSQSPQGALGNSPLHF | TGCGCCAGCAGTCAATCGCCACAGGGGGCCTTAGGAAATTCACCCCTCCACTTT
TRBJ2-7 | . | . | TRBV27 | CASRLRQDLFYEQYF | TGTGCCAGCAGGCTGAGACAGGATTTGTTCTACGAGCAGTACTTC
TRBJ2-3 | few | TRBD1 | TRBV27 | CASSLSGQGAEDTQYF | TGTGCCAGCAGTTTATCGGGACAGGGGGCTGAAGATACGCAGTATTTT
TRBJ2-7 | . | TRBD2 | TRBV6-1 | CASSSGTSEFYEQYF | TGTGCCAGCAGTTCCGGGACTAGCGAGTTCTACGAGCAGTACTTC
TRBJ1-4 | . | . | TRBV27 | CASSLAGTSRPEKLFF | TGTGCCAGCAGTTTAGCCGGGACTTCCCGGCCTGAAAAACTGTTTTTT
TRBJ2-3 | . | TRBD2 | TRBV9 | CASSVVAGGPTDTQYF | TGTGCCAGCAGCGTAGTCGCGGGGGGGCCCACAGATACGCAGTATTTT
TRBJ2-2 | once | . | TRBV4-3 | CASSQVQGRAGEPFF | TGCGCCAGCAGCCAAGTGCAGGGGAGGGCCGGGGAGCCGTTTTTT
TRBJ2-2 | many | TRBD2 | TRBV6-1 | CASSELADTGELFF | TGTGCCAGCAGTGAACTAGCGGACACCGGGGAGCTGTTTTTT